The 31 T cell receptor beta chains below all came from one sample that was sequenced in a study of CD8+ T cells in alopecia areata. It was cDNA, reverse transcribed from extracted RNA, that served as the sequencing template. Profiled with immunoSEQ multiplex PCR; TCRdb holds only in-frame clones, not every one. The profile shows over 150,000 clones, less than 70% of them singletons. Noted treatment: oral pan-JAK inhibitor, 5-10 mg twice daily. The specimen was CD8+ T cells sorted from blood, collected at week 24, from a patient treated with tofacitinib. The receptors were sampled from a human donor with alopecia areata.

This chain uses TRBV6-6 with TRBJ2-7; no definite D call. The CDR3 runs 14 residues. Trimming shortened V by 4 bases and J by 0 bases, and 10 bases separated the two germline ends. CDR1 and CDR2 from the germline V gene are MNHNY and SVGAGI (reference sequence). CDR3 amino acids: CASSLGRSSYEQYF. In DNA, the CDR3 is TGTGCCAGCAGTTTAGGCAGGAGCTCCTACGAGCAGTACTTC.

The chain is built from TRBV29-1 and TRBJ2-7, with D perhaps being TRBD1 or TRBD2 (5 bases each). Germline assignment: CDR1 SQVTM and CDR2 ANQGSEA. The CDR3 length is 16 residues. V gave up 4 bases and J gave up 3 bases, with 22 bases separating them. CDR3 loop: CSVGVGTGKLYYEQYF. CDR3 DNA sequence: TGCAGCGTTGGAGTAGGGACCGGGAAGCTCTACTACGAGCAGTACTTC.

V and J are TRBV13 and TRBJ2-2; TRBD1 is a possible D gene (5 bases). This CDR3 is 15 amino acids long. With 6 bases removed from V and 5 bases from J, the gap between germline ends came to 16 bases. From germline, CDR1 is PRHDT and CDR2 FYEKMQ (reference sequence). CDR3 residues: CASSLGHQATGELFF. The CDR3 nucleotides read TGTGCCAGCAGTCTCGGACACCAGGCGACCGGGGAGCTGTTTTTT.

This chain uses TRBV10-3 with TRBJ1-1; a possible D gene is TRBD1 (5 bases). The germline V gene has CDR1 ENHRY and CDR2 SYGVKD. CDR3 length: 14 residues. V shed 3 bases and J shed 3 bases, with 11 bases lying between them. Written as DNA, the CDR3 is TGTGCCATCAGTGACGGATTGGGGGACACTGAAGCTTTCTTT. This gives the protein CAISDGLGDTEAFF.

The J gene is TRBJ2-7, the V gene TRBV5-6, with TRBD1 as a possible D gene (5 bases). This CDR3 has 16 residues. CDR1 is SGHDT, CDR2 YYEEEE, per germline. V lost 1 base and J lost 3, with 17 bases in between. The CDR3 sequence is CASSLTTAVFDYEQYF. CDR3 bases: TGTGCCAGCAGCTTGACGACAGCAGTGTTCGACTACGAGCAGTACTTC.

The J gene is TRBJ2-2, the V gene TRBV13; no clear D. V gave up 5 bases and J gave up 7 bases, with 20 bases separating them. CDR1 PRHDT and CDR2 FYEKMQ come from the germline V gene (reference sequence). CDR3 size: 16 residues. The CDR3 loop reads CASSLLHRVPDGELFF. The CDR3 nucleotides are TGTGCCAGCAGCCTACTCCACCGGGTCCCGGACGGGGAGCTGTTTTTT.

In its sample, this clone was seen a few times. This rearrangement joins TRBV29-1 to TRBJ2-5; TRBD1 agrees at 7 bases. Germline trimming cut 7 bases from V and 2 bases from J; bases unmatched to any gene: 10. The CDR3 is 14 amino acids. The V gene's germline CDR1 is SQVTM and CDR2 ANQGSEA. This CDR3 is CSADTGASQETQYF. The DNA for the CDR3 is TGCAGCGCTGACACAGGGGCAAGTCAAGAGACCCAGTACTTC.

This clone was recorded only once. V and J are TRBV27 and TRBJ1-2; unclear D gene. Trimming removed 0 bases at V and 4 bases at J, with 9 bases between. Germline assignment: CDR1 MNHEY and CDR2 SMNVEV (reference sequence). The CDR3 extends over 14 amino acids. CDR3 nucleotides: TGTGCCAGCAGTTTATCGGGGAGTGGCTATGGCTACACCTTC. The encoded protein is CASSLSGSGYGYTF.

J is TRBJ1-2 and V is TRBV30; 9 bases agree with TRBD1. CDR1 and CDR2 (germline): GTSNPN, SVGIG (reference sequence). With 1 base clipped from V and 7 bases from J, the junction kept 10 bases outside the gene matches. The CDR3 has 15 amino acids. CDR3 region: CAWSAGTGYGFGYTF. DNA of the CDR3: TGTGCCTGGAGTGCCGGGACAGGGTACGGATTTGGCTACACCTTC.

V gene TRBV5-1 combines with J gene TRBJ2-3; no clear D. This CDR3 region has 15 residues. V was pared by 0 bases and J by 0 bases, with 8 bases between. CDR1 SGHRS and CDR2 YFSETQ come from the germline V gene. The CDR3: CASSLVEYSTDTQYF. The CDR3 nucleotides read TGCGCCAGCAGCTTGGTTGAGTATAGCACAGATACGCAGTATTTT.

This clone was found once. The chain has TRBV2 and TRBJ2-7; D could derive from TRBD1 or TRBD2 (6 bases each). V lost 8 bases and J 0 bases, leaving 17 bases between the germline ends. The CDR3 is 15 amino acids. Germline lookup yields CDR1 SNHLY and CDR2 FYNNEI. For the CDR3, the DNA is TGTGCCAGCCGGGGGAACAGGGACCGCTCCTACGAGCAGTACTTC. It specifies CASRGNRDRSYEQYF.

This clone has only one observation. The rearrangement uses TRBV2 and TRBJ2-7; unclear D gene. The CDR3 length is 12 residues. CDR1 is SNHLY, CDR2 FYNNEI, per germline. Trimming removed 4 bases at V and 9 bases at J, with 13 bases between. The CDR3 here is CASSGGAIGQYF. CDR3 DNA: TGTGCCAGCAGTGGAGGTGCCATTGGGCAGTACTTC.

CDR3 amino acids: CASSQSTGAIGYTF. Written as DNA, the CDR3 is TGTGCCAGCAGCCAGTCGACAGGGGCTATTGGCTACACCTTC. The chain links TRBV7-8 to TRBJ1-2, with 8 positions matching TRBD1. Germline CDR1 is SGHVS and CDR2 is FQNEAQ. Germline trimming cut 5 bases from V and 7 bases from J; bases unmatched to any gene: 9. There are 14 residues in the CDR3.

The rearrangement links TRBV30 to TRBJ2-1; TRBD1 or TRBD2 may be the D gene (5 bases each). The length of the CDR3 is 14 residues. V was trimmed by 3 bases and J by 3 bases, leaving 12 bases between them. Germline lookup yields CDR1 GTSNPN and CDR2 SVGIG (reference sequence). Here the CDR3 DNA reads TGTGCCTGGAGATCTGGGGGAATCTACAATGAGCAGTTCTTC. Translated: CAWRSGGIYNEQFF.

The V call is TRBV5-1, the J call TRBJ2-2, with a possible D match to TRBD2 (6 bases). There are 15 residues in the CDR3. Trimming took 4 bases from V and 7 from J, leaving 17 bases between them. Germline V lookup: CDR1 SGHRS, CDR2 YFSETQ. The CDR3 loop reads CASSPQEGSIGELFF. The CDR3, as DNA: TGCGCCAGCAGCCCGCAGGAGGGTAGCATCGGGGAGCTGTTTTTT.

The rearrangement links TRBV9 to TRBJ2-1; D might be TRBD1 (5 bases). The CDR3 has 14 residues. Germline assignment: CDR1 SGDLS and CDR2 YYNGEE. V was trimmed by 4 bases and J by 5 bases, leaving 13 bases between them. The DNA for the CDR3 is TGTGCCAGCAGCTCCAGGCAGGGAAACAATGAGCAGTTCTTC. This sequence encodes CASSSRQGNNEQFF.

This chain joins TRBV5-1 and TRBJ2-5, with D possibly TRBD1 on 6 matching bases. Germline V gene sequence: CDR1 SGHRS, CDR2 YFSETQ. The CDR3 covers 15 residues. With 4 bases removed from V and 3 bases from J, the gap between germline ends came to 16 bases. In DNA, the CDR3 is TGCGCCAGCAGCCCGTTACAGGGACAAAAAGAGACCCAGTACTTC. It encodes CASSPLQGQKETQYF.

The V gene is TRBV4-1, the J gene TRBJ2-7; D is ambiguous. Germline lookup yields CDR1 MGHRA and CDR2 YSYEKL. V dropped 2 bases and J dropped 3 bases, with 8 bases sitting between them. CDR3 length: 13 amino acids. The CDR3 protein is CASSQRSDYEQYF. CDR3 in DNA: TGCGCCAGCAGCCAACGCTCCGACTACGAGCAGTACTTC.

In this sample, this clone turned up a few times. The genes are TRBV25-1 and TRBJ2-7; D call uncertain. This CDR3 has 13 residues. Trimming took off 3 bases at V and 3 bases at J, with 9 bases between the two ends. Germline-derived CDR1 and CDR2 are MGHDK and SYGVNS. In nucleotides, the CDR3 is TGTGCCAGCAGTGATAGCCCTAGCTACGAGCAGTACTTC. It is translated as CASSDSPSYEQYF.

This clone was found a few times. The V call is TRBV19, the J call TRBJ2-1, with TRBD2 matching 8 bases. This CDR3 contains 11 residues. CDR1 and CDR2 from the germline V gene are LNHDA and SQIVND (reference sequence). Losses at the gene ends were 8 bases for V and 10 bases for J; bases not matched to a gene: 4. CDR3 sequence (DNA): TGTGCCAGTTTTGTAGCGGGGGAGCAGTTCTTC. Its translation: CASFVAGEQFF.

This rearrangement joins TRBV2 to TRBJ2-7; 9 bases are shared with TRBD2. V dropped 1 base and J dropped 4; count of bases not matched to a gene: 2. Germline V lookup: CDR1 SNHLY, CDR2 FYNNEI. This CDR3 is built from 14 residues. CDR3 sequence: CASSEGLAVYEQYF. In DNA form, the CDR3 reads TGTGCCAGCAGTGAAGGACTAGCGGTATACGAGCAGTACTTC. The full variable domain, with the rest looked up from reference TRBV2 and TRBJ2-7, is EPEVTQTPSHQVTQMGQEVILRCVPISNHLYFYWYRQILGQKVEFLVSFYNNEISEKSEIFDDQFSVERPDGSNFTLKIRSTKLEDSAMYFCASSEGLAVYEQYFGPGTRLTVT.

V usage is TRBV30 and J usage is TRBJ1-1; no definite D call. The CDR3 contains 11 residues. V lost 4 bases to trimming and J lost 5 bases, with 8 bases between them. The germline gives CDR1 GTSNPN, CDR2 SVGIG (reference sequence). DNA of the CDR3: TGTGCCTGGAAGGAAGGAACTGAAGCTTTCTTT. Protein sequence: CAWKEGTEAFF.

The chain links TRBV30 to TRBJ2-3, with 8 bases fitting TRBD1. Trimming at V came to 3 bases and at J to 4 bases, leaving 6 bases not matched to a gene. There are 14 residues in the CDR3. The germline CDR1 and CDR2 sequences are GTSNPN and SVGIG (reference sequence). The CDR3 is CAWSTGQVADTQYF. For the CDR3, the DNA is TGTGCCTGGAGCACGGGACAGGTAGCAGATACGCAGTATTTT. The variable domain in full, completed from reference TRBV30 and TRBJ2-3, reads SQTIHQWPATLVQPVGSPLSLECTVEGTSNPNLYWYRQAAGRGLQLLFYSVGIGQISSEVPQNLSASRPQDRQFILSSKKLLLSDSGFYLCAWSTGQVADTQYFGPGTRLTVL.

The CDR3 region has the DNA TGCGCCAGCAGCTTGGGGGGGAGCACTGAAGCTTTCTTT. Its protein is CASSLGGSTEAFF. The chain links TRBV5-1 to TRBJ1-1; D might be TRBD1 (5 bases). The germline V and J ends were trimmed by 0 bases and 4 bases, with 7 bases remaining between them. Germline CDR1 reads SGHRS; CDR2 reads YFSETQ. The CDR3 covers 13 residues.

V and J are TRBV13 and TRBJ2-2; 11 bases line up with TRBD2. V lost 6 bases, J lost 7 bases, and 13 bases stayed unmatched. This CDR3 contains 17 residues. Looked up from germline, CDR1 is PRHDT and CDR2 is FYEKMQ (reference sequence). The CDR3 region has the DNA TGTGCCAGCAGTCCACAACTAGCGGGGGTTGAGGACGGGGAGCTGTTTTTT. Translating it yields CASSPQLAGVEDGELFF. The full variable domain, its missing parts supplied by reference TRBV13 and TRBJ2-2, is AAGVIQSPRHLIKEKRETATLKCYPIPRHDTVYWYQQGPGQDPQFLISFYEKMQSDKGSIPDRFSAQQFSDYHSELNMSSLELGDSALYFCASSPQLAGVEDGELFFGEGSRLTVL.

By frequency in the sample, this clone is medium-sized. V is TRBV5-5 and J is TRBJ1-2; D is uncertain. Germline V CDR1 and CDR2: SGHKS, YYEKEE (reference sequence). The CDR3 sequence is 15 residues long. Trimming removed 1 base at V and 6 bases at J, with 16 bases between. The DNA of the CDR3 is TGTGCCAGCAGCTTGCGAGAGCTCCGGGTGGATGGCTACACCTTC. It yields the protein CASSLRELRVDGYTF.

This chain joins TRBV15 and TRBJ2-7; a weak D match, TRBD1 (5 bases). CDR1 and CDR2 from the germline V gene are LNHNV and YYDKDF (reference sequence). Between the trimmed V and J ends, which lost 2 bases and 3 bases, there was a span of 5 bases. The CDR3 totals 12 residues. The CDR3 bases are TGTGCCACCAGCAGACAGGGCTACGAGCAGTACTTC. This codes for CATSRQGYEQYF.

This clone was seen only a few times. This chain uses TRBV11-2 with TRBJ2-1; either TRBD1 or TRBD2 may supply D (5 bases each). V gave up 1 base and J gave up 4 bases, with 8 bases separating them. CDR1 is SGHAT and CDR2 is FQNNGV in the germline V gene. The CDR3 length is 14 residues. The CDR3 is CASSLAGLYNEQFF. In DNA form, the CDR3 reads TGTGCCAGCAGCTTAGCGGGGCTGTACAATGAGCAGTTCTTC.

This clone was observed a handful of times. This chain connects TRBV30 to TRBJ2-1, with D possibly TRBD2 on 7 matching bases. Germline CDR1 is GTSNPN and CDR2 is SVGIG (reference sequence). The V and J ends lost 1 base and 5 bases respectively, with 12 bases between them. CDR3 length: 14 amino acids. The CDR3 DNA follows: TGTGCCTGGAGTGGAGGGGGGGTTGACAATGAGCAGTTCTTC. As protein: CAWSGGGVDNEQFF.

This clone was observed a handful of times. The chain uses TRBV7-9 and TRBJ1-2; 9 bases agree with TRBD1. Germline values: CDR1 SEHNR, CDR2 FQNEAQ (reference sequence). The CDR3 has 14 amino acids. The V and J ends lost 5 bases and 4 bases, in that order; junction bases with no gene match: 5. CDR3 bases: TGTGCCAGCAGCCCCCGGACAGGGGTCTATGGCTACACCTTC. Translation: CASSPRTGVYGYTF.

A few counts support this clone. The V and J genes are TRBV27 and TRBJ2-2, with 10 positions matching TRBD1. The CDR3 has 16 residues. Losses at the gene ends were 5 bases for V and 4 bases for J; bases not matched to a gene: 7. Germline V lookup: CDR1 MNHEY, CDR2 SMNVEV (reference sequence). The CDR3 spells CASSPPGQGPTGELFF. The CDR3 region has the DNA TGTGCCAGCAGTCCTCCGGGACAGGGGCCCACCGGGGAGCTGTTTTTT.